The present entry profiles one T cell receptor beta chain with its context. This entry belongs to a study of CD8 T cells in Susac syndrome. Random hexamers primed reverse transcription of about 0.5 to 1 ug RNA. TCRdb reprocessed the immunoSEQ multiplex PCR reads via MiXCR and lists one record per CDR3 protein. The sample yields tens of thousands of distinct CDR3 sequences, approximately 92% seen once. Germline lookup yields CDR1 MNHEY and CDR2 SVGAGI. The CDR3 runs 15 residues. V gave up 4 bases and J gave up 0 bases; unmatched junction bases: 5. This clonotype was sampled from a human donor in good health. The sequencing sample was made of CD8+ T cells from PBMCs. The genes are TRBV6-5 and TRBJ2-5; TRBD1 matches at 7 bases. The CDR3 reads CASSSPGQYQETQYF. The CDR3 DNA is TGTGCCAGCAGTTCGCCGGGACAGTACCAAGAGACCCAGTACTTC.